Shown below are 30 T cell receptor beta chains from a single sample sequenced in a study of regulatory T cells in long-lasting Graves disease. Assembly of TCR beta libraries relied on iRepertoire HTBI primers together with Arm-PCR of CDR3 regions. Using its own MiXCR run on the multiplex PCR reads, TCRdb lists one record per CDR3 protein. The sample includes 500,000 or so distinct CDR3 sequences, 16% of them seen just once. Time point of the sample: newly diagnosed GD, antithyroid drugs for less than 3 months. PBMCs provided the RNA from which the TCR library was made. This same sample was also taken into another study, of T cells in Graves' hyperthyroidism and ophthalmopathy.

Sequenced here: peripheral blood mononuclear cells (PBMCs), sampled at new diagnosis, from a patient treated with antithyroid drugs. These receptors came from a woman aged 35-60 years with Graves disease.

The chain has TRBV12-5 and TRBJ2-7; D unresolved. From germline, CDR1 is LGHNT and CDR2 FRNRAP. Between the trimmed V and J ends, which lost 0 bases and 2 bases, there was a span of 14 bases. The CDR3 consists of 16 residues. In nucleotides, the CDR3 is TGTGCTAGTGGTTTGGTATTGGCCTCGGACCCCTACGAGCAGTACTTC. Encoded protein: CASGLVLASDPYEQYF.

The table lists this clonotype with a few counts. The chain joins TRBV4-2 to TRBJ1-2, with no clear D. V was pared by 0 bases and J by 3 bases, with 11 bases between. The CDR3 spans 15 residues. The germline CDR1 and CDR2 sequences are LGHNA and YNFKEQ. In nucleotides, the CDR3 is TGTGCCAGCAGCCAAGAAGTAGGAGGCGACTATGGCTACACCTTC. Translated, it gives CASSQEVGGDYGYTF.

This clonotype was detected a few times. V is TRBV2 and J is TRBJ2-1; D remains unclear. V was trimmed by 6 bases and J by 0 bases, leaving 9 bases between them. CDR1 SNHLY and CDR2 FYNNEI come from the germline V gene. The length of the CDR3 is 14 residues. The CDR3 loop is CASRAVSSYNEQFF. CDR3 bases: TGTGCCAGCAGGGCGGTTAGCTCCTACAATGAGCAGTTCTTC.

Many counts were recorded for this clonotype. The CDR3 DNA reads as TGTGCCTGGAGTGTATTAAAATTCAGGGAGGGCACTGAAGCTTTCTTT. Its protein product is CAWSVLKFREGTEAFF. The chain combines TRBV30 with TRBJ1-1; D is perhaps TRBD1 (5 bases). The CDR3 consists of 16 residues. Trimming removed 0 bases at V and 4 bases at J, with 18 bases between. Looked up from germline, CDR1 is GTSNPN and CDR2 is SVGIG (reference sequence).

This clonotype was picked up a small number of times. The rearrangement joins TRBV20-1 to TRBJ2-3, with a possible D match to TRBD2 (5 bases). Deletions cut 0 bases from V and 10 bases from J, with 8 bases between. CDR1 is DFQATT, CDR2 SNEGSKA, per germline (reference sequence). This CDR3 region has 11 residues. CDR3 residues: CSARDVGAQYF. Here the CDR3 DNA reads TGCAGTGCTAGAGACGTCGGGGCGCAGTATTTT.

A word on this clonotype: This may arise from a read error, as a much more abundant clone is one base away. This chain links TRBV27 with TRBJ2-1, with 10 bases identical to TRBD1. Germline V gives CDR1 MNHEY, CDR2 SMNVEV (reference sequence). Trimming cost V 8 bases and J 10 bases; bases outside gene matches: 11. The CDR3 is 14 amino acids. The CDR3 protein is CASSLDRGPYEQFF. As DNA, the CDR3 is TGTGCCAGCTCTCTAGACAGGGGGCCCTACGAGCAGTTCTTC.

This clonotype has a count of ten or more. V usage is TRBV20-1 and J usage is TRBJ1-5; weak D call: TRBD1 (5 bases). The germline gives CDR1 DFQATT, CDR2 SNEGSKA (reference sequence). This CDR3 has 14 amino acids. Trimming removed 3 bases from V and 1 base from J, with 10 bases in between. CDR3 sequence: CSARGGTSNQPQHF. DNA of the CDR3: TGCAGTGCTAGGGGTGGGACGAGCAATCAGCCCCAGCATTTT.

V usage is TRBV18 and J usage is TRBJ1-2, with D hard to call. The V gene's germline CDR1 is KGHSH and CDR2 LQKENI. The CDR3 has 14 amino acids. Trimming pared 0 bases from V and 2 bases from J, leaving 7 bases between. The CDR3 DNA is TGTGCCAGCTCACCACCATCGGTGAACTATGGCTACACCTTC. The encoded protein is CASSPPSVNYGYTF.

The rearrangement links TRBV3-1 to TRBJ2-1; 12 bases match TRBD2. The J call may be incorrect, as the DNA end agrees better with TRBJ2-5. Germline V gene sequence: CDR1 LGHDT, CDR2 YNNKEL (reference sequence). CDR3 length: 16 residues. This CDR3 is CASSQMASGGAEAQYF. In DNA, the CDR3 is TGTGCCAGCAGCCAAATGGCTAGCGGGGGGGCTGAGGCCCAGTACTTC.

This clonotype was picked up a small number of times. This rearrangement joins TRBV7-9 to TRBJ2-3, with TRBD2 identical over 7 bases. Trimming at V came to 6 bases and at J to 4 bases, leaving 7 bases not matched to a gene. Germline V CDR1 and CDR2: SEHNR, FQNEAQ (reference sequence). The CDR3 has 14 amino acids. The CDR3 DNA reads TGTGCCAGCAGTCCACAGCGGGGCCCAGATACGCAGTATTTT. Translating it yields CASSPQRGPDTQYF.

This clonotype appeared many times. The chain joins TRBV29-1 to TRBJ2-2, with D tentatively TRBD1 (6 bases). Trimming removed 4 bases at V and 8 bases at J, with 14 bases between. The CDR3 contains 13 residues. CDR1 is SQVTM and CDR2 is ANQGSEA in the germline V gene. The CDR3 DNA is TGCAGCGTTGGACAGGACGTGGCTGGGGAGCTGTTTTTT. Protein sequence: CSVGQDVAGELFF.

Worth noting for this clonotype: Because it lacks the conserved phenylalanine or tryptophan at the end, this CDR3 is likely a read error. The chain combines TRBV7-9 with TRBJ1-1; no clear D gene. Germline lookup yields CDR1 SEHNR and CDR2 FQNEAQ (reference sequence). V lost 4 bases and J 3 bases, leaving 3 bases between the germline ends. CDR3 size: 11 residues. This chain's CDR3 is CASSWDTEAFL. The CDR3 DNA sequence: TGTGCCAGCAGCTGGGACACTGAAGCTTTCCTT.

In regard to this clonotype: Just one base apart from a much larger clone, this may be a read error. The V gene is TRBV5-6, the J gene TRBJ1-2; D is perhaps TRBD1 (5 bases). Germline V gene lookup returns CDR1 SGHDT and CDR2 YYEEEE. The CDR3 has 13 residues. CDR3 region: CASSLSGHYGCTF. The CDR3 DNA is TGTGCCAGCAGCTTGTCGGGGCACTATGGCTGCACCTTC.

In this sample, this clonotype turned up many times. V and J are TRBV6-5 and TRBJ2-3; no clear D. Per germline, CDR1 MNHEY and CDR2 SVGAGI. Trimming left V 0 bases short and J 3 bases short, with 13 bases between. This CDR3 is built from 16 residues. The CDR3 nucleotides are TGTGCCAGCAGTTACTCGAGTATCTACGGGACAGATACGCAGTATTTT. It codes for CASSYSSIYGTDTQYF.

This clonotype has a count of ten or more. The chain recombines TRBV5-1 with TRBJ2-1; the match to TRBD2 covers 11 bases. Germline loops: CDR1 SGHRS, CDR2 YFSETQ. V lost 4 bases, J lost 11 bases, and 5 bases stayed unmatched. The CDR3 is 13 amino acids. CDR3 protein: CASSGSSGGKQFF. CDR3 coding DNA: TGCGCCAGCAGCGGCTCTAGCGGGGGGAAGCAGTTCTTC.

This clonotype was seen only once. CDR3 nucleotide sequence: TGTGCCAGCTCGACCTGGACAGGGGGTGAGACCCAGTACTTC. Amino acids: CASSTWTGGETQYF. This chain joins TRBV28 and TRBJ2-5; TRBD1 matches at 10 bases. J gave up 5 bases and V 8 bases, and 8 bases lay outside the gene matches. CDR1 MDHEN and CDR2 SYDVKM come from the germline V gene. This CDR3 has 14 residues.

The sample holds a few counts of this clonotype. The chain combines TRBV30 with TRBJ1-1; D perhaps matches TRBD1 (6 bases). The CDR3 is 13 amino acids. Germline V gene lookup returns CDR1 GTSNPN and CDR2 SVGIG (reference sequence). Trimming stripped 5 bases from V and 6 bases from J, with 16 bases between. CDR3 DNA: TGTGCCTGGCGTATACAGGGTTTTTCTGAAGCTTTCTTT. Its translation: CAWRIQGFSEAFF.

In its sample, this clonotype was seen a few times. V gene TRBV19 combines with J gene TRBJ1-6; D possibly corresponds to TRBD1 (5 bases). Trimming shortened V by 5 bases and J by 1 base, and 12 bases separated the two germline ends. Germline V lookup: CDR1 LNHDA, CDR2 SQIVND (reference sequence). The CDR3 covers 16 residues. The CDR3 region is CASSPGGVSYNSPLHF. CDR3 coding DNA: TGTGCCAGTAGTCCGGGGGGGGTGTCCTATAATTCACCCCTCCACTTT. The variable domain in full, completed from reference TRBV19 and TRBJ1-6, reads DGGITQSPKYLFRKEGQNVTLSCEQNLNHDAMYWYRQDPGQGLRLIYYSQIVNDFQKGDIAEGYSVSREKKESFPLTVTSAQKNPTAFYLCASSPGGVSYNSPLHFGNGTRLTVT.

Ten or more counts support this clonotype. The gene calls are TRBV10-3 and TRBJ2-7, with D perhaps matching TRBD1 (5 bases). The V gene lost 4 bases and the J gene lost 5 bases, with 12 bases spanning the gap. CDR1 and CDR2 from the germline V gene are ENHRY and SYGVKD. The CDR3 has 13 residues. This CDR3 reads CAISGQGSDEQYF. DNA for the CDR3: TGTGCCATCAGTGGGCAGGGATCCGACGAGCAGTACTTC.

V usage is TRBV5-6 and J usage is TRBJ2-1; 7 nucleotides align to TRBD1. With V trimmed by 4 bases and J by 2 bases, 3 bases remained unmatched. Looked up from germline, CDR1 is SGHDT and CDR2 is YYEEEE. This CDR3 comprises 14 residues. Here the CDR3 reads CASSPTGTYNEQFF. CDR3 bases: TGTGCCAGCAGCCCGACAGGGACCTACAATGAGCAGTTCTTC.

There are many counts of this clonotype. This chain joins TRBV2 and TRBJ2-1; D is ambiguous. This CDR3 region has 14 residues. Germline V gives CDR1 SNHLY, CDR2 FYNNEI. Trimming took 3 bases from V and 14 from J, leaving 20 bases between them. The CDR3 region is CASSEAAVGASKFF. The CDR3 nucleotides are TGTGCCAGCAGTGAGGCGGCGGTGGGTGCGTCCAAGTTCTTC. The full variable domain, rest sourced from reference TRBV2 and TRBJ2-1, is EPEVTQTPSHQVTQMGQEVILRCVPISNHLYFYWYRQILGQKVEFLVSFYNNEISEKSEIFDDQFSVERPDGSNFTLKIRSTKLEDSAMYFCASSEAAVGASKFFGPGTRLTVL.

This clonotype has only a few counts. This rearrangement joins TRBV9 to TRBJ2-1, with a weak D call TRBD2 (5 bases). The CDR3 has 14 residues. V was shortened by 5 bases and J by 2 bases, with 11 bases between the two germline ends. Germline-derived CDR1 and CDR2 are SGDLS and YYNGEE. CDR3 in DNA: TGTGCCAGCAGTCGGACTGTTACCTACAATGAGCAGTTCTTC. Its protein product is CASSRTVTYNEQFF. Full variable domain (missing parts from reference TRBV9 and TRBJ2-1): DSGVTQTPKHLITATGQRVTLRCSPRSGDLSVYWYQQSLDQGLQFLIQYYNGEERAKGNILERFSAQQFPDLHSELNLSSLELGDSALYFCASSRTVTYNEQFFGPGTRLTVL.

CDR3 sequence reads: CASSQPEGLHEQYF. The DNA of the CDR3 is TGTGCCAGCAGCCAACCCGAGGGACTCCACGAGCAGTACTTC. The chain couples TRBV7-9 to TRBJ2-7; tentatively, D is TRBD2 (6 bases). The CDR3 is made up of 14 amino acids. CDR1 and CDR2 from the germline V gene are SEHNR and FQNEAQ (reference sequence). The germline V and J ends were trimmed by 5 bases and 5 bases, with 16 bases remaining between them.

This clonotype was seen many times. This rearrangement joins TRBV3-1 to TRBJ2-7, with D maybe TRBD1 (6 bases). Germline V gives CDR1 LGHDT, CDR2 YNNKEL (reference sequence). The CDR3 sequence is 16 residues long. The V end lost 1 base, the J end lost 5 bases, and 18 bases lay between the germline ends. CDR3 sequence (DNA): TGTGCCAGCAGCCAAGGAGGGAACAGGGTGATCCACGAGCAGTACTTC. Residues: CASSQGGNRVIHEQYF.

The chain couples TRBV3-1 to TRBJ1-2, with D perhaps matching TRBD1 (5 bases). The germline V gene encodes CDR1 LGHDT and CDR2 YNNKEL (reference sequence). This CDR3 is built from 15 residues. V was shortened by 0 bases and J by 2 bases, with 10 bases between the two germline ends. CDR3 DNA sequence: TGTGCCAGCAGCCAAGATAGACAGTCCAACTATGGCTACACCTTC. It translates to CASSQDRQSNYGYTF.

This clonotype has only a few counts. The chain is built from TRBV4-1 and TRBJ2-3, with D perhaps TRBD1 (5 bases). Near its end, the DNA agrees better with TRBJ1-1, so the J call may be wrong. This CDR3 has 14 amino acids. Germline V lookup: CDR1 MGHRA, CDR2 YSYEKL. The CDR3 reads CASGGSPGRSEAFF. As DNA, the CDR3 is TGCGCCAGCGGAGGGTCCCCAGGGAGATCTGAAGCTTTCTTT.

V and J are TRBV5-4 and TRBJ2-7, with 7 bases matching TRBD1. This CDR3 comprises 12 residues. Germline lookup yields CDR1 SGHNT and CDR2 YYREEE (reference sequence). V was pared by 4 bases and J by 8 bases, with 6 bases of the junction left unmatched. The CDR3 bases are TGTGCCAGCAGCCCGAGGACAGGACAGCAGTACTTC. Protein product: CASSPRTGQQYF.

In this sample, this clonotype turned up a few times. The CDR3 protein is CASSPEPGRNQETQYF. CDR3 sequence (DNA): TGTGCCAGCAGCCCCGAGCCGGGACGCAACCAAGAGACCCAGTACTTC. The chain recombines TRBV7-9 with TRBJ2-5, with D tentatively TRBD1 or TRBD2 (5 bases each). The germline V gene encodes CDR1 SEHNR and CDR2 FQNEAQ (reference sequence). V was cut by 5 bases and J by 0 bases, with 16 bases left in between. CDR3 length: 16 residues. Supplemented by reference TRBV7-9 and TRBJ2-5, the full variable domain reads DTGVSQNPRHKITKRGQNVTFRCDPISEHNRLYWYRQTLGQGPEFLTYFQNEAQLEKSRLLSDRFSAERPKGSFSTLEIQRTEQGDSAMYLCASSPEPGRNQETQYFGPGTRLLVL.

This clonotype was picked up many times. The rearrangement links TRBV18 to TRBJ2-3; no firm D call. The V gene's germline CDR1 is KGHSH and CDR2 LQKENI. CDR3 length: 14 amino acids. V lost 0 bases and J 2 bases, leaving 6 bases between the germline ends. CDR3 amino acids: CASSPPDHTDTQYF. The CDR3 coding sequence is TGTGCCAGCTCACCACCGGACCACACAGATACGCAGTATTTT.

This clonotype appeared many times. This chain connects TRBV3-1 to TRBJ2-1; D is perhaps TRBD2 (7 bases). Trimming left V 0 bases short and J 8 bases short, with 20 bases between. The CDR3 extends over 17 amino acids. Germline CDR1 is LGHDT and CDR2 is YNNKEL (reference sequence). The CDR3, as DNA: TGTGCCAGCAGCCAAGAGCGGGCGGCGGGGGCATGGGATGAGCAGTTCTTC. Translation: CASSQERAAGAWDEQFF.